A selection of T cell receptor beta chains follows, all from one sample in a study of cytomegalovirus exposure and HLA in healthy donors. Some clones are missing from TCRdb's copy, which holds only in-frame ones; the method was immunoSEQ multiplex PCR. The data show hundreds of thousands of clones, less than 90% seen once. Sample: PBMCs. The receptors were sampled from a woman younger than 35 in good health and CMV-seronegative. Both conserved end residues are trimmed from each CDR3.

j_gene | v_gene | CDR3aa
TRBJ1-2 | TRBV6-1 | ASRMYGYT
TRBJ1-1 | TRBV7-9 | ASSTGSTEAF
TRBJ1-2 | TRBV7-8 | ASSSHWTGGDYGYT
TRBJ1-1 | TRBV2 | ASTQERDAF
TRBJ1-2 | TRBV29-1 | SARGVGDYGYT
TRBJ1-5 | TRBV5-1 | ASRNGEGQPQH
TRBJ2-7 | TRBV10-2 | ASRRDRGKFPYEQY
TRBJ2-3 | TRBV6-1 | ASSEGGRGTDTQY
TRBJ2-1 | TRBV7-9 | ASSLTSGSRDEQF
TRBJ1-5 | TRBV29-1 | SAGGTGDNQPQH
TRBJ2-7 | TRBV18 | ASSLGRAYEQY
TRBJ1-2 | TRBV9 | ASSPFGKANYGYT
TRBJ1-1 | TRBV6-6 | ASLRLQIMNTEAF
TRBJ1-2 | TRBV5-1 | ASSPGGDYGYT
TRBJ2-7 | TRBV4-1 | ASSQERTSGTYEQY
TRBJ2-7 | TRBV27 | ASSLYGGYEQY
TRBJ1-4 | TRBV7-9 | ASSPDGNYLF
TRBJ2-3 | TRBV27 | ASSSRTSGTADTQY
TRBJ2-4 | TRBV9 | ASSVVGGNIQY
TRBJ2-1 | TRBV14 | ASSHTLDSYNEQF
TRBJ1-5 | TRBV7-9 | ASSSTGVPNQPQH
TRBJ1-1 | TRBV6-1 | ASSEARNTEAF
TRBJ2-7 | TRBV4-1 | ASSQPGTSGSYEQY
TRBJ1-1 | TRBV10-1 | ASSESGTGGKAF
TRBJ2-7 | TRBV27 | ASSRRGGQGGQY